The next 2 T cell receptor beta chains were all read from a single sample in a study of radiation and T cells in renal cell carcinoma. Time point noted: blood 4 weeks post-SBRT, at nephrectomy. Treatment defined: 15 Gy SBRT to primary tumor, nephrectomy 4 weeks later. Produced via immunoSEQ multiplex PCR; TCRdb's table is partial and in-frame only. This table has 50,000 to 70,000 clones, over 65% appearing once. The source material was blood, sampled from a patient whose treatment included radiotherapy and nephrectomy. The receptors shown here come from a man in his sixties with renal cell carcinoma.

The chain uses TRBV2 and TRBJ1-1; D remains unclear. The germline gives CDR1 SNHLY, CDR2 FYNNEI. V was cut by 5 bases and J by 4 bases, with 17 bases left in between. The CDR3 has 15 residues. CDR3 amino acids: CASSQSADLTTEAFF. CDR3 nucleotide sequence: TGTGCCAGCAGTCAAAGTGCAGACTTGACCACTGAAGCTTTCTTT.

The chain employs TRBV6-1 and TRBJ1-2; a weak D match, TRBD1 (5 bases). Germline V gene data show CDR1 as MNHNS and CDR2 as SASEGT. V gave up 8 bases and J gave up 0 bases, with 13 bases separating them. This CDR3 has 14 amino acids. The CDR3 protein is CASVGGKANYGYTF. In DNA, the CDR3 is TGTGCCAGCGTCGGGGGAAAAGCTAACTATGGCTACACCTTC.